This is a list of T cell receptor beta chains from one sample in a study of cytomegalovirus exposure and HLA in healthy donors. Measured with immunoSEQ multiplex PCR; TCRdb has only the in-frame clones, and not every one. The sample yields approximately 130,000 clones, more than 70% seen once. The specimen sequenced was PBMCs. These receptors were obtained from a woman aged 25 to 45 in good health and CMV-seropositive. Both conserved end residues are part of each CDR3. The D gene is left open where the match is weak.

D	J	V	DNA	CDR3
TRBD1	TRBJ2-7	TRBV7-9	TGTGCCAGCAGCTTCCCCGGGACAGGGGCCTACGAGCAGTACTTC	CASSFPGTGAYEQYF
NA	TRBJ2-1	TRBV2	TGTGCCAGCAGCCTTGAAGGCGGGAATGAGCAGTTCTTC	CASSLEGGNEQFF
NA	TRBJ2-7	TRBV7-8	TGTGCCAGCAGCCTAGGACTGGCCGGGGGAGAGCAGTACTTC	CASSLGLAGGEQYF
TRBD1	TRBJ1-1	TRBV6-1	TGTGCCAGCACCTCATCGACAGGGACCACTGAAGCTTTCTTT	CASTSSTGTTEAFF
TRBD1	TRBJ2-7	TRBV4-2	TGTGCCAGCAGCCAAGAGGACAGGGCCTACGAGCAGTACTTC	CASSQEDRAYEQYF
NA	TRBJ1-1	TRBV6-6	TGTGCCAGCACCCCTCCAGGGAACACTGAAGCTTTCTTT	CASTPPGNTEAFF
NA	TRBJ1-4	TRBV2	TGTGCCAGCACCAGGCAGCGGGGGGGCGGGGGACATGAAAAACTGTTTTTT	CASTRQRGGGGHEKLFF
NA	TRBJ2-5	TRBV18	TGTGCCAGCTCACCGGCCGGACGGACACAAGAGACCCAGTACTTC	CASSPAGRTQETQYF
NA	TRBJ1-4	TRBV5-8	TGTGCCAGCAGCGCCGGTCGGGGGGCGAAGAATGAAAAACTGTTTTTT	CASSAGRGAKNEKLFF
TRBD2	TRBJ2-2	TRBV30	TGTGCCTGGAGAGGACTAGCGGGATCCGCCGCCGGGGAGCTGTTTTTT	CAWRGLAGSAAGELFF
TRBD1	TRBJ1-2	TRBV6-4	TGTGCCAGCAGTCAAAGGACAGGCTATGGCTACACCTTC	CASSQRTGYGYTF